The entry below describes one T cell receptor (beta chain). The entry originates in a study of blood T cell repertoires in COVID-19. Germline V CDR1 and CDR2: MNHEY, SVGAGI. The V and J ends lost 8 bases and 7 bases respectively, with 14 bases between them. There are 13 residues in the CDR3. Original processing notes: Estimation of nucleated cell counts relied on the amplification of reference gene primers. Data came from immunoSEQ multiplex PCR; TCRdb stores just in-frame clones and leaves some out. That table is the source of V, J and clone size, and D and trimming were worked out from the DNA. The table shows about 39,000 clones, with 80% to 90% occurring only once.

The specimen was peripheral blood. This sequence was found in a man aged 60 to 75 in a cohort sampled during active COVID-19. The rearrangement links TRBV6-5 to TRBJ1-4; a weak D match, TRBD1 (6 bases). DNA of the CDR3: TGTGCCAGCGGCTGGACAGTAGGTGAAAAACTGTTTTTT. Its protein is CASGWTVGEKLFF.